The source of this T cell receptor beta chain is a study of T cell responses to AZD1222 COVID-19 vaccine (dated by TCRdb to about 2021). With regard to the full study: AZD1222 recipients with second doses at about 4 weeks or about 12 weeks were pooled, because spike-specific TCR depth and breadth did not differ between schedules. A total of 230 to 250 trial participants underwent TCR sequencing, of whom some 210 received two doses of AZD1222 and around 25 received two doses of the MenACWY control vaccine. Trial participants were enrolled by age into subgroups of 18-55, 56-69 and 70-plus years, and around 140, 26 and 57 TCR-sequenced participants, respectively, were included in these subgroups.

The CDR3 sequence holds 13 residues, the cysteine and phenylalanine included. Only the CDR3 DNA stays, 39 bases, in frame from base 1. CDR1 and CDR2, per the germline V gene, are MNHEY and SVGAGI. V drops 2 bases and J drops 3 bases, leaving 4 bases in between. The CDR3 regions of human TCRbeta chains were analyzed by immunosequencing. Regarding the original processing steps: Repertoire TCRs were checked for matches against a reference library of SARS-CoV-2-specific TCRs that had been generated using the MIRA antigen-specificity platform. Breadth was defined as the fraction of unique TCRs that were SARS-CoV-2-associated. Depth was defined as the fraction of total T cells that were SARS-CoV-2-associated. Using the MIRA data, each spike-specific TCR was assigned both to the spike region to which the TCR was reactive and to a CD4 or CD8 class. Log10-transformed breadth and depth values were compared by one-way ANOVA with Sidak's multiple comparisons tests. TCRdb's version of the immuneACCESS table is confined to in-frame rearrangements and falls short of the full clone set. An unresolved V gene accounts for under half of the shortfall where checked; the remainder is of unknown origin. V and J calls plus clone size are reproduced from that table; the DNA served to infer D and trimming. This sample is represented by about 140,000 clones; approximately 90% of them were singletons. The leading ten clones occupy roughly 3.1% of the sample.

The research as a whole found: After two AZD1222 doses, spike-specific TCR breadth and depth were significantly higher than at day 0 and than in MenACWY recipients. Epitopes outside the regions mutated in the B.1.351 and B.1.1.7 variants were reportedly recognized by nearly half of the unique spike-specific TCRs. No day 14 peak-response samples were available, so repertoires were characterized only after the peak T cell response. Only five to seven AZD1222 recipients were SARS-CoV-2 seropositive at baseline, limiting conclusions about previously exposed vaccinees. The vaccine-associated CD4 TCRs covered the entire spike protein, and the dominant responses fell in regions 160-218 and 743-854. In the small 56-69-year group, the increase in depth fell short of significance, most likely because of low power. Participants were mostly white British and included more females than males, and it was suggested by the authors that clonal diversity may have been underestimated.

On this clone: No cognate antigen has been identified for it. No per-base quality is available; no much larger clone lies one base away.

In the paper's terms, the time point label means: baseline before first vaccination. Vaccinee samples were obtained from the UK trials COV001 and COV002, which included a single-blind randomized controlled phase 2/3 trial of AZD1222 (ChAdOx1 nCoV-19) in healthy adults. For TCRbeta chain sequencing, PBMC samples from trial participants were taken at day 0 and at day 28 after the second dose. The rearrangement combines TRBV6-5 with TRBJ2-2, with the identity of the D gene unclear. The sample in question was peripheral blood, obtained on day 0 of AZD1222 vaccination. This TCR was recovered from an adult in good health. The CDR3 protein sequence reads: CASSYRDTGELFF. The DNA sequence is as follows: TGTGCCAGCAGTTACCGCGACACCGGGGAGCTGTTTTTT.